This T cell receptor (beta chain) was identified in a study of shared clonotypes between healthy human individuals. For the study at large: Per-donor plates numbered three CD4 naive, three CD4 memory, two CD8 naive and one CD8 memory.

About this clone itself: Its antigen is still unknown.

The CDR3 has 16 residues. CDR1 MNHEY and CDR2 SMNVEV come from the germline V gene (reference sequence). V lost 6 bases to trimming and J lost 0 bases, with 18 bases between them. Findings of the study overall: In the sorted subsets, rarefaction showed sequencing was incomplete despite large depth. It was only blood that was sampled, and tissue repertoires likely differ.

Only in-frame clones appear in the TCRdb table, and some are missing; sequencing was by immunoSEQ multiplex PCR. This table holds 600,000 to 750,000 clones, about 90% found once. The sequence derives from a man younger than 35 in good health. Some clones in this sample may be carry-over from other donors' samples. This chain uses TRBV27 with TRBJ2-7; D is possibly TRBD1 (6 bases). Sequenced material: memory CD8+ T cells from PBMCs. Subset here: CD45RO+ cells pooled with CCR7-negative TemRA cells. The CDR3 loop reads CASRTRRTALSYEQYF. The CDR3, as DNA: TGTGCCAGCAGGACCCGTCGGACAGCCCTCTCCTACGAGCAGTACTTC.